The 6 T cell receptor beta chains below come from one sample, sequenced in a study of cytomegalovirus exposure and HLA in healthy donors. PCR involved 60 Vbeta and 13 Jbeta primers. Sequencing used immunoSEQ multiplex PCR; TCRdb keeps in-frame clones, though not all of them. The sample shows 100,000 to 150,000 clones, 75% to 90% of them seen only once. Sequencing used PBMCs. Every receptor here comes from a woman in her 40s in good health and CMV-seronegative.

The J gene is TRBJ1-3, the V gene TRBV27, with TRBD1 matching 7 bases. Trimming cost V 2 bases and J 7 bases; bases outside gene matches: 2. Germline V gives CDR1 MNHEY, CDR2 SMNVEV (reference sequence). This CDR3 has 13 residues. As DNA, the CDR3 is TGTGCCAGCAGTTTACAGGGGGGCAACACCATATATTTT. It specifies CASSLQGGNTIYF.

The rearrangement links TRBV6-6 to TRBJ2-7, with D perhaps matching TRBD2 (6 bases). This CDR3 contains 14 residues. The germline gives CDR1 MNHNY, CDR2 SVGAGI (reference sequence). V was pared by 2 bases and J by 2 bases, with 10 bases between. This chain's CDR3 is CASSYAGLAYEQYF. The CDR3 DNA is TGTGCCAGCAGTTACGCGGGACTTGCCTACGAGCAGTACTTC.

The V and J genes are TRBV4-1 and TRBJ2-7; 10 bases agree with TRBD1. Germline V gene sequence: CDR1 MGHRA, CDR2 YSYEKL. The junction had 7 bases not matched to a gene; V was cut back by 5 bases and J by 6 bases. The CDR3 length is 14 residues. CDR3 bases: TGCGCCAGCAGCTCTAAGGGACAGGGGTTCGAGCAGTACTTC. It encodes CASSSKGQGFEQYF.

V is TRBV18 and J is TRBJ1-4, with unresolved D. Looked up from germline, CDR1 is KGHSH and CDR2 is LQKENI. CDR3 size: 14 residues. V lost 6 bases to trimming and J lost 0 bases, with 8 bases between them. In nucleotides, the CDR3 is TGTGCCAGCTCCCCAACTGCAACTAATGAAAAACTGTTTTTT. This sequence encodes CASSPTATNEKLFF.

V gene TRBV19 combines with J gene TRBJ2-1, with 8 positions matching TRBD1. The ends lost 3 bases at V and 5 bases at J; junction bases unmatched: 3. Germline lookup yields CDR1 LNHDA and CDR2 SQIVND (reference sequence). This CDR3 is 14 amino acids long. The CDR3 DNA follows: TGTGCCAGTAGTATGACAGGGGTGAACAATGAGCAGTTCTTC. Its translation: CASSMTGVNNEQFF.

The V call is TRBV19, the J call TRBJ2-1; possible D gene TRBD2, 6 bases. The germline V gene encodes CDR1 LNHDA and CDR2 SQIVND (reference sequence). V was cut by 7 bases and J by 5 bases, with 18 bases left in between. This CDR3 contains 15 residues. CDR3 region: CASTPFGGGDNEQFF. The CDR3 nucleotides are TGTGCCAGTACCCCATTTGGTGGAGGGGACAATGAGCAGTTCTTC. The full variable domain, its missing parts supplied by reference TRBV19 and TRBJ2-1, is DGGITQSPKYLFRKEGQNVTLSCEQNLNHDAMYWYRQDPGQGLRLIYYSQIVNDFQKGDIAEGYSVSREKKESFPLTVTSAQKNPTAFYLCASTPFGGGDNEQFFGPGTRLTVL.